The 27 T cell receptor beta chains below all came from one sample that was sequenced in a study of radiotherapy plus CTLA-4 blockade in lung cancer. Profiled with immunoSEQ multiplex PCR; TCRdb holds only in-frame clones, not every one. The sample shows tens of thousands of clones, around 85% of them seen only once. Sample: peripheral blood, taken from a patient treated with radiotherapy plus ipilimumab. These TCRs come from a human donor with non-small cell lung cancer who had a partial response to radiotherapy plus ipilimumab.

J is TRBJ2-5 and V is TRBV28; TRBD2 matches 10 bases. The CDR3 loop spans 17 amino acids. With 6 bases clipped from V and 5 bases from J, the junction kept 15 bases outside the gene matches. Germline CDR1 and CDR2: MDHEN and SYDVKM. In DNA, the CDR3 is TGTGCCAGCAGCTCACTCCCAGGGACTAGCGATATGGAGACCCAGTACTTC. As protein: CASSSLPGTSDMETQYF.

The rearrangement links TRBV4-3 to TRBJ2-7; maybe TRBD1 (5 bases). Germline-derived CDR1 and CDR2 are LGHNA and YSLEER. The CDR3 runs to 13 residues. V lost 1 base, J lost 6 bases, and 10 bases lay in between. In nucleotides, the CDR3 is TGCGCCAGCAGCCAAGTGGCAGGGCTCGAGCAGTACTTC. Encoded protein: CASSQVAGLEQYF.

This chain links TRBV5-1 with TRBJ1-4; 7 bases align to TRBD1. Germline CDR1 and CDR2: SGHRS and YFSETQ. The trim removed 2 bases at V and 5 bases at J, leaving 6 bases unmatched. CDR3 length: 15 amino acids. CDR3 in amino acids: CASSLSGTVNEKLFF. CDR3 DNA: TGCGCCAGCAGCTTATCCGGGACAGTAAATGAAAAACTGTTTTTT.

This clone has just one count. This sequence joins TRBV7-6 and TRBJ2-5; D unclear. The DNA end is a closer match to TRBJ2-7, so the J assignment may be wrong. CDR1 SGHVS and CDR2 FNYEAQ come from the germline V gene. This CDR3 has 14 amino acids. The CDR3 DNA is TGTGCCAGCAGCTTAATGGCGGATGCCTACGAGCAGTACTTC. This sequence encodes CASSLMADAYEQYF.

This clone was picked up one time. V and J are TRBV4-1 and TRBJ2-7; 7 bases line up with TRBD2. The CDR3 runs 18 residues. Germline-derived CDR1 and CDR2 are MGHRA and YSYEKL. The V gene end was trimmed by 3 bases and the J gene end by 2 bases; junction bases not matched to a gene: 16. The CDR3 region has the DNA TGCGCCAGCAGCCAGAACTCGGGACTCTCGCGGGGGACCTACGAGCAGTACTTC. This gives the protein CASSQNSGLSRGTYEQYF.

The chain recombines TRBV2 with TRBJ1-5, with 7 bases lining up with TRBD1. CDR3 length: 15 amino acids. Germline trimming cut 5 bases from V and 0 bases from J; bases unmatched to any gene: 4. Germline V gene data show CDR1 as SNHLY and CDR2 as FYNNEI. Written as DNA, the CDR3 is TGTGCCAGCAGTTCCGGGACAGTTAGCAATCAGCCCCAGCATTTT. This sequence encodes CASSSGTVSNQPQHF.

This chain uses TRBV2 with TRBJ2-2, with D maybe TRBD1 (6 bases). The V gene lost 5 bases and the J gene lost 8 bases, with 9 bases spanning the gap. Germline V gene sequence: CDR1 SNHLY, CDR2 FYNNEI. The CDR3 length is 12 residues. The CDR3 sequence is CASSPTGGELFF. The CDR3 DNA sequence: TGTGCCAGCAGTCCTACAGGGGGGGAGCTGTTTTTT.

This clone was detected a few times. The chain carries TRBV11-1 and TRBJ1-2; the D is unclear. This CDR3 region has 15 residues. In germline, CDR1 is SGHAT, CDR2 FQDESV (reference sequence). V was clipped by 1 base and J by 4 bases, with 13 bases between them. This CDR3 is CASSLDAGGRYGYTF. CDR3 coding DNA: TGTGCCAGCAGCTTAGATGCGGGAGGTCGCTATGGCTACACCTTC.

The chain couples TRBV4-3 to TRBJ2-7; 9 nucleotides agree with TRBD2. V shed 0 bases, J shed 2 bases, and the junction held 11 bases outside the gene matches. CDR1 is LGHNA, CDR2 YSLEER, per germline. This CDR3 is 18 amino acids long. CDR3 DNA: TGCGCCAGCAGCCAAGAGACATTAGCGGGGGTAAAGGCCTACGAGCAGTACTTC. Translation: CASSQETLAGVKAYEQYF.

This chain connects TRBV4-2 to TRBJ1-3; D not certain. Germline V gene sequence: CDR1 LGHNA, CDR2 YNFKEQ. V was shortened by 0 bases and J by 0 bases, with 6 bases between the two germline ends. This CDR3 comprises 15 residues. CDR3: CASSQEQFSGNTIYF. In DNA, the CDR3 is TGTGCCAGCAGCCAAGAGCAGTTCTCTGGAAACACCATATATTTT.

The gene calls are TRBV6-5 and TRBJ1-1; D call uncertain. Germline V gives CDR1 MNHEY, CDR2 SVGAGI. The CDR3 contains 14 residues. Trimming removed 6 bases at V and 5 bases at J, with 16 bases between. The CDR3 coding sequence is TGTGCCAGCAGCCCCGCCGACGGGAGGACTGAAGCTTTCTTT. Translating it yields CASSPADGRTEAFF.

This chain connects TRBV27 to TRBJ2-5; TRBD1 is a possible D gene (6 bases). CDR3 length equals 16 residues. In germline, CDR1 is MNHEY, CDR2 SMNVEV (reference sequence). V was pared by 3 bases and J by 2 bases, with 16 bases between. The CDR3 bases are TGTGCCAGCAGTTTTGGATGGGGAAGGGGGCAAGAGACCCAGTACTTC. Protein product: CASSFGWGRGQETQYF.

The rearrangement joins TRBV12-2 to TRBJ2-2; whether TRBD1, the table's D call, matches the DNA was not checked. TRBV12-2 is classified as a pseudogene. The CDR3 contains 15 residues. CDR3 sequence (DNA): TGTGCAAGGCGCCGACAGGGGGGGAACACCGGGGAGCTGTTTTTT. Translating gives CARRRQGGNTGELFF.

The V and J genes are TRBV27 and TRBJ2-1; D unresolved. The CDR3 loop spans 14 amino acids. Germline-derived CDR1 and CDR2 are MNHEY and SMNVEV (reference sequence). V lost 0 bases and J lost 7, with 10 bases in between. The DNA of the CDR3 is TGTGCCAGCAGTTTATCGATTGACTTTAATGAGCAGTTCTTC. Its translation: CASSLSIDFNEQFF.

The chain uses TRBV7-8 and TRBJ2-1, with 9 bases identical to TRBD2. Losses at the gene ends were 3 bases for V and 4 bases for J; bases not matched to a gene: 7. Germline-derived CDR1 and CDR2 are SGHVS and FQNEAQ. CDR3 length: 16 residues. The CDR3 reads CASSFLGGGAYNEQFF. The CDR3 DNA is TGTGCCAGCAGCTTCCTAGGCGGGGGGGCGTACAATGAGCAGTTCTTC.

The J gene is TRBJ1-5, the V gene TRBV4-1; D might be TRBD1 (6 bases). Deletions cut 4 bases from V and 10 bases from J, with 23 bases between. Germline CDR1 MGHRA, CDR2 YSYEKL. The CDR3 spans 16 residues. This CDR3 is CASSLSSDRRIYPQHF. The CDR3 region has the DNA TGCGCCAGCAGCCTCTCTTCAGACAGGCGGATATATCCCCAGCATTTT.

The V and J genes are TRBV5-8 and TRBJ1-1; a weak D match, TRBD1 (5 bases). The CDR3 loop spans 14 amino acids. Trimming removed 0 bases at V and 4 bases at J, with 10 bases between. Looked up from germline, CDR1 is SGHTS and CDR2 is YDEGEE. The CDR3 sequence is CASSLVGGTTEAFF. CDR3 nucleotide sequence: TGTGCCAGCAGCTTGGTTGGGGGGACCACTGAAGCTTTCTTT.

The J gene is TRBJ2-3, the V gene TRBV5-1, with 8 bases identical to TRBD2. The germline gives CDR1 SGHRS, CDR2 YFSETQ. V was clipped by 4 bases and J by 10 bases; unmatched bases: 11. There are 14 residues in the CDR3. CDR3 region: CASSNPGTSRAQYF. In nucleotides, the CDR3 is TGCGCCAGCAGCAATCCCGGGACTAGTCGCGCGCAGTATTTT.

This clone was observed a single time. The rearrangement uses TRBV19 and TRBJ1-1, with a tentative D call TRBD1 (5 bases). The germline V and J ends were trimmed by 6 bases and 0 bases, with 8 bases remaining between them. Per germline, CDR1 LNHDA and CDR2 SQIVND (reference sequence). The CDR3 runs to 13 residues. This CDR3 is CASRGALNTEAFF. The DNA for the CDR3 is TGTGCCAGTAGAGGGGCCTTGAACACTGAAGCTTTCTTT.

This rearrangement joins TRBV27 to TRBJ2-2, with D possibly matching TRBD2 (5 bases). The CDR3 runs to 17 residues. With 0 bases removed from V and 4 bases from J, the gap between germline ends came to 15 bases. Germline V CDR1 and CDR2: MNHEY, SMNVEV (reference sequence). CDR3 sequence (DNA): TGTGCCAGCAGTTTATCCCCCTCCGGGATCGGCACCGGGGAGCTGTTTTTT. As protein: CASSLSPSGIGTGELFF.

Only one count was recorded for this clone. This rearrangement joins TRBV5-1 to TRBJ1-4; tentatively, D is TRBD1 (5 bases). Trimming shortened V by 7 bases and J by 7 bases, and 14 bases separated the two germline ends. Germline CDR1 reads SGHRS; CDR2 reads YFSETQ. This CDR3 spans 13 amino acids. This CDR3 reads CASRRGEGEKLFF. The CDR3 DNA follows: TGCGCCAGCCGTAGAGGGGAGGGTGAAAAACTGTTTTTT.

The chain uses TRBV6-1 and TRBJ2-4, with a weak D call TRBD1 (5 bases). Germline V gene lookup returns CDR1 MNHNS and CDR2 SASEGT. Trimming cost V 3 bases and J 6 bases, with 12 bases left between them. This CDR3 region has 14 residues. This chain's CDR3 is CASSESGAGNIQYF. CDR3 DNA: TGTGCCAGCAGTGAGTCTGGGGCCGGAAACATTCAGTACTTC.

The CDR3 DNA follows: TGTGCCAGCATCCCCGGTACAGGGGTCTACGAGCAGTACTTC. The encoded protein is CASIPGTGVYEQYF. This chain links TRBV2 with TRBJ2-7; 7 positions match TRBD1. This CDR3 has 14 amino acids. Germline CDR1 SNHLY, CDR2 FYNNEI. After removal of 7 bases from V and 3 bases from J, the junction contained 9 bases not matched to a gene.

The rearrangement uses TRBV9 and TRBJ2-7; maybe TRBD2 (6 bases). CDR1 is SGDLS, CDR2 YYNGEE, per germline. The CDR3 consists of 15 residues. V lost 0 bases and J 1 base, leaving 11 bases between the germline ends. CDR3 region: CASSVDPGRSYEQYF. CDR3 in DNA: TGTGCCAGCAGCGTAGACCCAGGGAGGTCCTACGAGCAGTACTTC.

The CDR3 sequence: CSARFTSEAFF. CDR3 in DNA: TGCAGTGCTAGATTCACTTCTGAAGCTTTCTTT. The V gene is TRBV20-1, the J gene TRBJ1-1; D unclear. The CDR3 runs to 11 residues. Germline V CDR1 and CDR2: DFQATT, SNEGSKA (reference sequence). V was trimmed by 2 bases and J by 6 bases, leaving 7 bases between them.

This clone was recorded once. V gene TRBV4-1 combines with J gene TRBJ1-1; D is unresolved. From germline, CDR1 is MGHRA and CDR2 YSYEKL. This CDR3 contains 16 residues. V lost 2 bases and J lost 1, with 14 bases in between. The CDR3 nucleotides read TGCGCCAGCAGCCAAATGGTGACAATCGGGAACACTGAAGCTTTCTTT. It yields the protein CASSQMVTIGNTEAFF.

V gene TRBV19 combines with J gene TRBJ1-1; D unclear. The germline CDR1 and CDR2 sequences are LNHDA and SQIVND (reference sequence). V was clipped by 7 bases and J by 1 base, with 7 bases between them. This CDR3 contains 12 residues. The CDR3 DNA reads TGTGCCAGTACGGTTGGGAACACTGAAGCTTTCTTT. Its protein product is CASTVGNTEAFF.